This T cell receptor beta chain was recorded in a study of Graves' ophthalmopathy and Graves' hyperthyroidism. Study-wide points: Ophthalmopathy progression cases were predicted by the model with approximately 70% sensitivity and 72% to 85% specificity. The majority of expanded thyroid clonotypes above 0.001 frequency also occurred in blood.

This clonotype was found many times. As yet, its antigen is unknown. The authors amplified TCR beta CDR3 regions from RNA transcripts. The first-round RT-PCR employed HTBI primers together with the Qiagen OneStep RT-PCR kit. A multiplex PCR was then performed as the second round. TCRdb called the multiplex PCR reads again in MiXCR, with one record for every CDR3 protein. Here the sample spans some 1.1 million distinct CDR3 sequences, about 36% being singletons. The CDR3 runs 15 residues. CDR1 is LNHDA and CDR2 is SQIVND in the germline V gene (reference sequence). Trimming pared 5 bases from V and 7 bases from J, leaving 21 bases between.

This sequence was found in an adult man with Graves' hyperthyroidism. The specimen was peripheral blood or thyroid tissue (not recorded which). This chain links TRBV19 with TRBJ2-7; perhaps TRBD1 as D (6 bases). The CDR3 DNA is TGTGCCAGTAGTGTGTCCGGGACACTGACTGGGGAGCAGTACTTC. Residues: CASSVSGTLTGEQYF. The whole variable domain, filled in from reference TRBV19 and TRBJ2-7, reads DGGITQSPKYLFRKEGQNVTLSCEQNLNHDAMYWYRQDPGQGLRLIYYSQIVNDFQKGDIAEGYSVSREKKESFPLTVTSAQKNPTAFYLCASSVSGTLTGEQYFGPGTRLTVT.